The 18 T cell receptor beta chains listed next were all sequenced from one sample in a study of human T cells and chemical hapten exposure. Time point meaning: pre-sensitization, week 0. Treatment denoted: therapeutic diphenylcyclopropenone sensitization with weekly scalp DPC. Each CDR3 protein is one row after TCRdb ran MiXCR on the RACE reads. The data show 120,000 or so distinct CDR3 sequences, roughly 12% seen once. The material sequenced was whole blood, taken in connection with sensitization to the hapten diphenylcyclopropenone (DPC). The receptor source for this set is a woman under 30 with alopecia areata. Some clones in this sample may be carry-over from other donors' samples.

This clonotype was seen a few times. The chain joins TRBV5-8 to TRBJ1-1, with no clear D. Trimming removed 4 bases from V and 10 bases from J, with 17 bases in between. The germline gives CDR1 SGHTS, CDR2 YDEGEE. The CDR3 extends over 13 amino acids. The CDR3 reads CASSPQEGFRAFF. CDR3 DNA: TGTGCCAGCAGCCCGCAGGAGGGTTTCAGAGCTTTCTTT.

In its sample, this clonotype was seen a few times. V is TRBV3-1 and J is TRBJ1-3; a weak D match, TRBD1 (5 bases). V lost 1 base and J lost 0, with 16 bases in between. The CDR3 spans 18 residues. Germline CDR1 is LGHDT and CDR2 is YNNKEL (reference sequence). DNA for the CDR3: TGTGCCAGCAGCCAAGGCTCACAGGCGCTCAGCTCTGGAAACACCATATATTTT. Protein: CASSQGSQALSSGNTIYF.

The gene calls are TRBV25-1 and TRBJ2-7, with 9 nucleotides matching TRBD1. Germline CDR1 is MGHDK and CDR2 is SYGVNS. J gave up 7 bases and V 5 bases, and 12 bases lay outside the gene matches. This CDR3 spans 15 amino acids. The CDR3 DNA is TGTGCCAGCAGTCCCCCGGGACAGGGACCTCAGGAGCAGTACTTC. This encodes CASSPPGQGPQEQYF.

The rearrangement joins TRBV6-1 to TRBJ2-1, with TRBD1 as a possible D gene (6 bases). V was trimmed by 8 bases and J by 6 bases, leaving 14 bases between them. This CDR3 contains 13 residues. Germline assignment: CDR1 MNHNS and CDR2 SASEGT. The CDR3 nucleotides are TGTGCCAGCGGGGCACAGGGAGTCAATGAGCAGTTCTTC. As protein: CASGAQGVNEQFF.

This clonotype was seen a handful of times. This chain links TRBV12-5 with TRBJ1-2, with TRBD1 matching over 7 bases. The V and J ends lost 1 base and 0 bases, in that order; junction bases with no gene match: 5. The CDR3 spans 16 residues. Germline CDR1 LGHNT, CDR2 FRNRAP. The CDR3 is CASGLATGAPNYGYTF. In nucleotides, the CDR3 is TGTGCTAGTGGTTTGGCTACAGGGGCCCCTAACTATGGCTACACCTTC.

This clonotype has a handful of counts. This sequence joins TRBV6-2 or TRBV6-3 and TRBJ1-5; no clear D gene. Between the trimmed V and J ends, which lost 5 bases and 7 bases, there was a span of 18 bases. The CDR3 contains 15 residues. Germline assignment: CDR1 MNHEY and CDR2 SVGEGT. The CDR3 reads CASSPRRALGQPQHF. In nucleotides, the CDR3 is TGTGCCAGCAGTCCCAGACGGGCACTCGGGCAGCCCCAGCATTTT.

This clonotype was detected ten times or more. V and J are TRBV20-1 and TRBJ2-7; TRBD2 matches at 11 bases. The ends lost 4 bases at V and 4 bases at J; junction bases unmatched: 3. The CDR3 consists of 13 residues. CDR1 DFQATT and CDR2 SNEGSKA come from the germline V gene (reference sequence). In nucleotides, the CDR3 is TGCAGTGCTACGGGACTAGCGGTATACGAGCAGTACTTC. This encodes CSATGLAVYEQYF.

This clonotype showed up many times. This sequence joins TRBV4-3 and TRBJ2-2, with 9 nucleotides matching TRBD2. With V trimmed by 0 bases and J by 3 bases, 5 bases remained unmatched. The CDR3 is made up of 17 amino acids. Germline values: CDR1 LGHNA, CDR2 YSLEER. The CDR3, as DNA: TGCGCCAGCAGCCAAGATGGCGGGGGGGCCGACACCGGGGAGCTGTTTTTT. This codes for CASSQDGGGADTGELFF.

V usage is TRBV28 and J usage is TRBJ1-2, with D perhaps matching TRBD1 (5 bases). Germline CDR1 MDHEN, CDR2 SYDVKM. Trimming stripped 6 bases from V and 7 bases from J, with 21 bases between. This CDR3 is 15 amino acids long. The CDR3 DNA follows: TGTGCCAGCAGGTCCAGGGCGTCAGTCGACGGTGGCTACACCTTC. Its translation is CASRSRASVDGGYTF.

CDR3 bases: TGTGCCTGCCGGGAGGGGCAGGGCAATCAGCCCCAGCATTTT. This translates into CACREGQGNQPQHF. The genes are TRBV2 and TRBJ1-5, with D tentatively TRBD1 (5 bases). Germline loops: CDR1 SNHLY, CDR2 FYNNEI. CDR3 size: 14 residues. The V end was cut by 11 bases, the J end by 2 bases, with 16 bases between. Combining the CDR3 with reference TRBV2 and TRBJ1-5 gives the whole variable domain EPEVTQTPSHQVTQMGQEVILRCVPISNHLYFYWYRQILGQKVEFLVSFYNNEISEKSEIFDDQFSVERPDGSNFTLKIRSTKLEDSAMYFCACREGQGNQPQHFGDGTRLSIL.

The J gene is TRBJ2-3, the V gene TRBV28, with 10 bases fitting TRBD1. CDR1 is MDHEN and CDR2 is SYDVKM in the germline V gene. The V and J ends lost 4 bases and 3 bases, in that order; junction bases with no gene match: 1. This CDR3 spans 14 amino acids. CDR3 bases: TGTGCCAGCAGTTGGGACAGGGGAACAGATACGCAGTATTTT. The encoded protein is CASSWDRGTDTQYF.

There are a few counts of this clonotype. The chain has TRBV19 and TRBJ2-3; 7 bases are shared with TRBD2. Germline lookup yields CDR1 LNHDA and CDR2 SQIVND (reference sequence). This CDR3 comprises 14 residues. Trimming at V came to 5 bases and at J to 2 bases, leaving 4 bases not matched to a gene. This CDR3 is CASSSRGDTDTQYF. The CDR3, as DNA: TGTGCCAGTAGTTCTCGGGGGGACACAGATACGCAGTATTTT.

V usage is TRBV4-3 and J usage is TRBJ2-5, with D maybe TRBD1 (5 bases). The CDR3 extends over 13 amino acids. Germline V gives CDR1 LGHNA, CDR2 YSLEER. V lost 0 bases to trimming and J lost 7 bases, with 9 bases between them. The CDR3 reads CASSQDGAGTQYF. Written as DNA, the CDR3 is TGCGCCAGCAGCCAAGATGGGGCAGGGACCCAGTACTTC.

Many counts were recorded for this clonotype. The chain recombines TRBV3-1 with TRBJ1-2; the D is unclear. V gave up 0 bases and J gave up 0 bases, with 8 bases separating them. Per the germline V gene, CDR1 is LGHDT and CDR2 is YNNKEL (reference sequence). The CDR3 is made up of 15 amino acids. CDR3: CASSQEGIPNYGYTF. The CDR3 coding sequence is TGTGCCAGCAGCCAAGAAGGGATCCCTAACTATGGCTACACCTTC.

J is TRBJ2-3 and V is TRBV28, with D hard to call. The CDR3 length is 12 residues. Germline V gives CDR1 MDHEN, CDR2 SYDVKM. V was cut by 5 bases and J by 4 bases, with 7 bases left in between. The CDR3 loop reads CASSPGPDTQYF. The CDR3 region has the DNA TGTGCCAGCAGTCCCGGACCAGATACGCAGTATTTT.

There are a few counts of this clonotype. The chain uses TRBV27 and TRBJ2-1, with 9 bases matching TRBD2. Germline-derived CDR1 and CDR2 are MNHEY and SMNVEV (reference sequence). The CDR3 loop spans 17 amino acids. J was trimmed by 0 bases and V by 6 bases; bases with no gene match: 9. CDR3 in DNA: TGTGCCAGCAGCTTCTCCAGCGGGGGGAGCTCCTACAATGAGCAGTTCTTC. Amino acid sequence: CASSFSSGGSSYNEQFF.

This clonotype was recorded at least ten times. This chain connects TRBV27 to TRBJ2-5; the D gene is possibly TRBD1 (6 bases). The CDR3 is made up of 14 amino acids. Trimming removed 4 bases at V and 3 bases at J, with 12 bases between. The germline CDR1 and CDR2 sequences are MNHEY and SMNVEV (reference sequence). The CDR3 is CASSYQGNKETQYF. Written as DNA, the CDR3 is TGTGCCAGCAGTTACCAGGGGAATAAAGAGACCCAGTACTTC.

This chain uses TRBV28 with TRBJ1-1; D gene unclear. The germline V and J ends were trimmed by 6 bases and 5 bases, with 13 bases remaining between them. The V gene's germline CDR1 is MDHEN and CDR2 SYDVKM. The CDR3 has 13 amino acids. The CDR3 DNA follows: TGTGCCAGCAGCCCCTCCCGAAGAACTGAAGCTTTCTTT. Residues: CASSPSRRTEAFF.